This entry describes one T cell receptor (beta chain). The CDR3 spans 14 residues. V lost 3 bases and J lost 5, with 11 bases in between. Germline V gene sequence: CDR1 LNHDA, CDR2 SQIVND (reference sequence). The data derive from a study of blood T cell repertoires in COVID-19. The wider study: Both acute and convalescent COVID-19 samples were obtained from the United States, Italy and Spain. Sources were T cells, B-cell-depleted T cells, or PBMCs; the material itself was cDNA or gDNA.

Original data processing: Reference gene primer amplification gave nucleated cell count estimates. This table comes from immunoSEQ multiplex PCR, and its TCRdb copy is limited to in-frame clones, with some not included. For V, J and clone size, that table is used; D and trimming come from the DNA. There are about 140,000 clones in the sample; approximately 80% occur only once, and about 9.3% lies in the top ten. Sequencing input: peripheral blood. The clonotype comes from a woman older than 75 in a cohort sampled during active or convalescent COVID-19. The chain links TRBV19 to TRBJ2-1; D unresolved. The CDR3 DNA follows: TGTGCCAGTAGTATGCGGTTGACGGACAATGAGCAGTTCTTC. Encoded protein: CASSMRLTDNEQFF.